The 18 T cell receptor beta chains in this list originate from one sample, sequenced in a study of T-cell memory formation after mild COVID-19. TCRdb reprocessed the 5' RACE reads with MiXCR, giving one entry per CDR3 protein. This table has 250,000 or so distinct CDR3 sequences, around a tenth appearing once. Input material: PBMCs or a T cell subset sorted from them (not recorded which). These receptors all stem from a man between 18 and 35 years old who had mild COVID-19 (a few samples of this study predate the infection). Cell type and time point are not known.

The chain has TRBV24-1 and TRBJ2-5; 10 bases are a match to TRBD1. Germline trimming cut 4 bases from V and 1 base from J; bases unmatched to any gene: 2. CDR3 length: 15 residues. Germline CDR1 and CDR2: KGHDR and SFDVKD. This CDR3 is CATSERTGGQETQYF. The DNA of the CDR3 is TGTGCCACCAGTGAGCGGACAGGGGGCCAAGAGACCCAGTACTTC.

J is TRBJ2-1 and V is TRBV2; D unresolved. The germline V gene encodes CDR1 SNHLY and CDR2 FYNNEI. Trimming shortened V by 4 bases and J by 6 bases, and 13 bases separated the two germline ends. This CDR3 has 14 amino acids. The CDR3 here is CASSGYIVGNEQFF. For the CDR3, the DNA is TGTGCCAGCAGTGGCTACATCGTGGGCAATGAGCAGTTCTTC.

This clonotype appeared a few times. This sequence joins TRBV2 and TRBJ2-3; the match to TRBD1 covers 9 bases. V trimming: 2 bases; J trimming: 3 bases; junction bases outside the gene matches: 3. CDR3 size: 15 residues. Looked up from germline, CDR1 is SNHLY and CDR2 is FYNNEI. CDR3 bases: TGTGCCAGCAGTGAAAGTGGGACAGGGACAGATACGCAGTATTTT. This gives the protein CASSESGTGTDTQYF.

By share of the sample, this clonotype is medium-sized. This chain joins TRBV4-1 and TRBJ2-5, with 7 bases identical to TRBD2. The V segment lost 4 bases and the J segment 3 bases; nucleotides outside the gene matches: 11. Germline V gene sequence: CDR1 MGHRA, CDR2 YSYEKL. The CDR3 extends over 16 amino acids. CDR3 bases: TGCGCCAGCAGCCCCTCCCCGGGAGGAAAAAAAGAGACCCAGTACTTC. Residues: CASSPSPGGKKETQYF.

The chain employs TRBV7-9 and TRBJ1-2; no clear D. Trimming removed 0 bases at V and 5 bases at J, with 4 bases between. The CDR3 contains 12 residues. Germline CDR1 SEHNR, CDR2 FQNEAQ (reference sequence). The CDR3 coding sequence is TGTGCCAGCAGCTTAGCATTTTATGGCTACACCTTC. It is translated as CASSLAFYGYTF.

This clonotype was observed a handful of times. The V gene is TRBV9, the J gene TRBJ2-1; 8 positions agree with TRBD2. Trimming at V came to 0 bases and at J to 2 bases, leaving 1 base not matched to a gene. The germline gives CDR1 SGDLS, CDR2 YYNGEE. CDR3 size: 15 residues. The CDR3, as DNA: TGTGCCAGCAGCGTAGGGACTAGCACCTACAATGAGCAGTTCTTC. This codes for CASSVGTSTYNEQFF.

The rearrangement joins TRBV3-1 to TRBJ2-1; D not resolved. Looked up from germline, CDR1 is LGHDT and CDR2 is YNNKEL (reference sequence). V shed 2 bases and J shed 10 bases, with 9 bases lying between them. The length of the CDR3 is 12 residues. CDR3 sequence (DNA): TGTGCCAGCAGCCAAATGACCCGGGAGCAGTTCTTC. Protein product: CASSQMTREQFF.

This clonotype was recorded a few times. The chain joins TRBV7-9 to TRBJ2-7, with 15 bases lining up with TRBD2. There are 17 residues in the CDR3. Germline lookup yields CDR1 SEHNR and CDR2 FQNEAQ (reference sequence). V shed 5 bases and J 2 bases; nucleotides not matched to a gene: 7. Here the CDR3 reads CASSMPGTSGGTYEQYV. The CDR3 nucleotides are TGTGCCAGCAGCATGCCCGGGACTAGCGGGGGGACCTACGAGCAGTACGTC.

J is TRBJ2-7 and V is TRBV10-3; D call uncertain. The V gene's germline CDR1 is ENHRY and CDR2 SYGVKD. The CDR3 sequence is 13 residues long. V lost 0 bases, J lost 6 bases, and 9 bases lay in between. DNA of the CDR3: TGTGCCATCAGTGAGTCGAGAGTAGTCGAGCAGTACGTC. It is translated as CAISESRVVEQYV.

The chain's CDR3 is CASSFYGDPTSYNEQFF. The CDR3 nucleotides read TGTGCCAGCAGCTTCTACGGAGATCCCACCTCCTACAATGAGCAGTTCTTC. This sequence joins TRBV7-3 and TRBJ2-1, with D hard to call. CDR1 SGHTA and CDR2 FQGTGA come from the germline V gene. CDR3 length: 17 amino acids. Trimming took off 3 bases at V and 0 bases at J, with 15 bases between the two ends.

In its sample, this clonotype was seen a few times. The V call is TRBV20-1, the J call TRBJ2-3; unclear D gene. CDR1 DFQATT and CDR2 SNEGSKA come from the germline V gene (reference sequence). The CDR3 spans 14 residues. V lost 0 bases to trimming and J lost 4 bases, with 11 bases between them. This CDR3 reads CSAREMEPADTQYF. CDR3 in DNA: TGCAGTGCTAGAGAAATGGAGCCGGCAGATACGCAGTATTTT.

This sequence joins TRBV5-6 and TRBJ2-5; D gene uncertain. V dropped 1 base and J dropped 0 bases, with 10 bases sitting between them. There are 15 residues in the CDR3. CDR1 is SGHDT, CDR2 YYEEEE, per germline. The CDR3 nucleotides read TGTGCCAGCAGCTTGATCGGCCGGTACCAAGAGACCCAGTACTTC. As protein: CASSLIGRYQETQYF.

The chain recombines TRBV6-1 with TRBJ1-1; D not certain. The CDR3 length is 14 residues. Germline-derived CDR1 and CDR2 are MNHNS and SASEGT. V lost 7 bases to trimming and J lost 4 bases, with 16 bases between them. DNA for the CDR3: TGTGCCAGCACCCCGACACCAGCGTCCACTGAAGCTTTCTTT. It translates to CASTPTPASTEAFF.

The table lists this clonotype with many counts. CDR3 sequence reads: CASSQDLAGGYEQYF. The DNA for the CDR3 is TGTGCCAGCAGCCAAGATTTAGCGGGGGGCTACGAGCAGTACTTC. The rearrangement links TRBV4-2 to TRBJ2-7; TRBD2 agrees at 10 bases. Germline loops: CDR1 LGHNA, CDR2 YNFKEQ. The V segment lost 0 bases and the J segment 3 bases; nucleotides outside the gene matches: 2. The CDR3 sequence is 15 residues long.

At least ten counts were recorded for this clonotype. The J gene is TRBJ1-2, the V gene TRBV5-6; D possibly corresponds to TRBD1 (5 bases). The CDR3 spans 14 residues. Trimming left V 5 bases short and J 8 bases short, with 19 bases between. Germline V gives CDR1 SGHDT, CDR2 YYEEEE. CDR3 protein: CASSPFFQGAGYTF. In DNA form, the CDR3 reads TGTGCCAGCAGTCCCTTTTTCCAGGGCGCGGGCTACACCTTC.

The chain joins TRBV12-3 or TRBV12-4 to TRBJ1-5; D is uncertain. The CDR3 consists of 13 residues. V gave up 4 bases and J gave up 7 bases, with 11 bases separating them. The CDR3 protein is CASSWELGQPQHF. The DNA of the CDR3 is TGTGCCAGCAGTTGGGAGTTGGGCCAGCCCCAGCATTTT.

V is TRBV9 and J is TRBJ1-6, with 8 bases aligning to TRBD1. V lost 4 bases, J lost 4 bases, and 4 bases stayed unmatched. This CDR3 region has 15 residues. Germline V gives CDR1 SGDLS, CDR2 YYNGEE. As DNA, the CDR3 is TGTGCCAGCAGCCAGGGGGACAGGTATAATTCACCCCTCCACTTT. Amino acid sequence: CASSQGDRYNSPLHF.

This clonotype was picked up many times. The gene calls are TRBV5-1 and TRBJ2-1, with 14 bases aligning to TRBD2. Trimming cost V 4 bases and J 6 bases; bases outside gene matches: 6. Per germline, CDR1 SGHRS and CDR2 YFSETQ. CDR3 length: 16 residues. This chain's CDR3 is CASSLQTSGGVNEQFF. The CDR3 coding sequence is TGCGCCAGCAGCCTCCAGACTAGCGGGGGGGTCAATGAGCAGTTCTTC.